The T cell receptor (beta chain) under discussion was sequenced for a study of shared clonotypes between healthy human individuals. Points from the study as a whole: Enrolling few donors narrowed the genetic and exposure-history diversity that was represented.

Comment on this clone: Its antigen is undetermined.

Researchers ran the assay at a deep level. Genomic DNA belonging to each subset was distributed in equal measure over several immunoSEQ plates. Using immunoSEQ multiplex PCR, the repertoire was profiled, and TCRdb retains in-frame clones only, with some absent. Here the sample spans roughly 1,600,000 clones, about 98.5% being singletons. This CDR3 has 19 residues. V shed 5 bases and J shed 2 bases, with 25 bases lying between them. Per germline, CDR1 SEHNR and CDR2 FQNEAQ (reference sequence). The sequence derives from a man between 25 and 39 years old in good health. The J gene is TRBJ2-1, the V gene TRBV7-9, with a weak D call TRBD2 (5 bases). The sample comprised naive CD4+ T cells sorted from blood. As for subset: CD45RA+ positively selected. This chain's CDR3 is CASSLGRRGQTLTYNEQFF. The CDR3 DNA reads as TGTGCCAGCAGCCTGGGTCGTCGGGGTCAGACTTTAACCTACAATGAGCAGTTCTTC.